This entry is about one T cell receptor (beta chain). The antigen is not known. V lost 5 bases to trimming and J lost 6 bases; unmatched junction nucleotides: 10. This CDR3 spans 16 amino acids. Germline-derived CDR1 and CDR2 are LGHNA and YSLEER. The sample originates from a study of cytomegalovirus exposure and HLA in healthy donors. Study results and limitations: Subsequent analysis revealed that first-cohort TCR clusters tended to co-occur in the roughly 120 validation repertoires.

Sequencing was performed with immunoSEQ multiplex PCR; in TCRdb, only in-frame clones are kept and a portion is missing. The sample contains 250,000 to 300,000 clones, 65% to 90% of which appear only once. The sequence came from a woman younger than 30 in good health and CMV-seronegative. Sequenced sample: PBMCs. The chain links TRBV4-3 to TRBJ2-1; TRBD1 agrees at 10 bases. CDR3 amino acids: CASSVDDRGPGNEQFF. The CDR3 DNA reads as TGCGCCAGCAGCGTAGACGACAGGGGGCCTGGCAATGAGCAGTTCTTC.